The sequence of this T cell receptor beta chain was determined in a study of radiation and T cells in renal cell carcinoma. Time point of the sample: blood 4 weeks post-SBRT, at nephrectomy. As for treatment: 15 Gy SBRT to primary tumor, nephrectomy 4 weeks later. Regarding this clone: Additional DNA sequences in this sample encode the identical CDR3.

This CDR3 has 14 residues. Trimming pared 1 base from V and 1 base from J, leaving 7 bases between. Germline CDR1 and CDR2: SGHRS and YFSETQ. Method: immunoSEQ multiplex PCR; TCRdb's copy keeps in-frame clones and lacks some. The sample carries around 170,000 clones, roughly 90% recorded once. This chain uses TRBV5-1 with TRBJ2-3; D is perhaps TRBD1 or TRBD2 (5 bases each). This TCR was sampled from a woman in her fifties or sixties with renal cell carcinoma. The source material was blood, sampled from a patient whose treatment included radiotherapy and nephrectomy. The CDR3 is CASSLLGGTDTQYF. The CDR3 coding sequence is TGCGCCAGCAGCTTGCTGGGGGGCACAGATACGCAGTATTTT.